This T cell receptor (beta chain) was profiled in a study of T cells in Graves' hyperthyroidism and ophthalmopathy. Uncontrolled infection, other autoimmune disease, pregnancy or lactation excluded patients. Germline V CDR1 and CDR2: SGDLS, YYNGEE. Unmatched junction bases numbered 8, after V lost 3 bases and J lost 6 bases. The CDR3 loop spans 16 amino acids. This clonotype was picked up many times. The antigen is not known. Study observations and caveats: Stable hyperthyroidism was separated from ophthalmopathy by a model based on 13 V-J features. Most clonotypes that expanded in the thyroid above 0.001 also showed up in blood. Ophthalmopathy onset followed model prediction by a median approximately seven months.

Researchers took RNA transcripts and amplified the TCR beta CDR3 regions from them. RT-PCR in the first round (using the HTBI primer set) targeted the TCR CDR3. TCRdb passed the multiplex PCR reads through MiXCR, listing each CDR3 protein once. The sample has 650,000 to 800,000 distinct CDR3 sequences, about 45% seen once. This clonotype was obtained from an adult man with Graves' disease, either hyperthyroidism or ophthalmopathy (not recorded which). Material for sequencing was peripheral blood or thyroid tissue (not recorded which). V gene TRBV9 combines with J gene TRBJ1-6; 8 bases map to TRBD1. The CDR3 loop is CASSASLGQVNSPLHF. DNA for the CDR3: TGTGCCAGCAGCGCCTCCCTGGGACAGGTTAATTCACCCCTCCACTTT.